This TCR beta chain was identified during a study of shared clonotypes between healthy human individuals. Study-level information: A donor's plate count was three for CD4 naive and three for CD4 memory; CD8 naive had two and CD8 memory one.

The germline V gene has CDR1 SNHLY and CDR2 FYNNEI. CDR3 size: 13 residues. V gave up 7 bases and J gave up 4 bases, with 14 bases separating them. To note about this clone: Its antigen is undetermined.

Study-wide points: Despite large depth, sorted-subset datasets appeared incompletely sequenced.

Repertoires were generated with immunoSEQ multiplex PCR, while TCRdb's copy carries only in-frame clones and drops some. The profile shows approximately 2,000,000 clones, 92% of them singletons. In the CD4+ fraction, cells were divided into CD45RA+ naive and CD45RA-negative memory subsets. The chain combines TRBV2 with TRBJ2-7; D may match TRBD1 or TRBD2 (5 bases each). The origin of this receptor is a man between 18 and 29 years old in good health. Some clones in this sample may be carry-over from other donors' samples. The sample comprised naive CD4+ T cells from PBMCs. The subset here: CD45RA+ positively selected. CDR3 protein: CASNYLGEYEQYF. In DNA form, the CDR3 reads TGTGCCAGCAACTACCTGGGGGAATACGAGCAGTACTTC. Drawing the rest from reference TRBV2 and TRBJ2-7, the complete variable domain is EPEVTQTPSHQVTQMGQEVILRCVPISNHLYFYWYRQILGQKVEFLVSFYNNEISEKSEIFDDQFSVERPDGSNFTLKIRSTKLEDSAMYFCASNYLGEYEQYFGPGTRLTVT.